Listed here is a single TCR beta chain. This clonotype was found many times. Its antigen is currently not known. No much larger clone is present one base from it, and per-base qualities are unavailable. All donors were healthy Caucasians. The twin cohort consisted of three pairs of female monozygotic twins, all aged about 18 to 29 years. Peripheral blood mononuclear cells were used as the source from which RNA for TCR libraries was isolated. The record originates from a study of identical twins listed by TCRdb under 2016. The study in broad terms: TCR alpha and beta repertoires from monozygotic twins, unrelated adults of various ages and cord blood were deep-sequenced to test whether fetal clonotypes persist. To rule out contamination, replicate twin experiments were performed at different times with different library preparation protocols.

Libraries were prepared through 5' RACE. Sequenced using an Illumina HiSeq 2000. Template switching added a universal primer binding site, and the final cDNA carried a unique molecular identifier that allowed TCR cDNA molecules to be counted accurately. First-strand cDNA for TCR alpha and beta chains was synthesized from specific primers in the conserved constant-segment region. Each cDNA library was double barcoded, with a SMART-Mk sample barcode plus Illumina barcodes, to control for contamination. Two successive PCR steps introduced TruSeq adapter sequences along with Illumina sample barcodes. The Illumina HiSeq platform was used with custom primers to sequence TCR alpha and beta cDNA libraries. The published analysis was carried out like this. MiGEC was used to process raw reads and extract unique molecular identifiers, and MiXCR was used to find CDR3 positions. For each individual, recombination models were inferred using an EM algorithm with the repgenHMM and IGoR tools. The analysis of shared clonotypes was done with the tcR package in R, with sharing normalized by the product of cloneset sizes. To study raw recombination free of thymic and clonal selection effects, out-of-frame nonproductive sequences were analyzed. TCRdb ran its own pipeline on the public reads, namely fastp trimming at Q25 and MiXCR clone calling, and kept in-frame beta chains. All rows with the same CDR3 protein become a single entry with the most common DNA and genes. TCRdb's processing, not the study's, gives the V and J calls here. This sample holds around 680,000 distinct CDR3 sequences; 8.6% were observed only once. 0.75% to 1% of the sample is held by the ten biggest clonotypes.

Broad study findings and their caveats: Fewer insertions were carried by abundant cord blood beta clonotypes; a weaker similar trend was observed in young adult naive repertoires, while no such trend was observed in memory repertoires. Because the same donors could not be followed over many years, the conclusions relied on cross-sectional statistical analysis. Compared with coincidental sharing between unrelated individuals, out-of-frame TCR alpha sequences shared between twins showed an excess of sequences with low generation probability. Zero-insertion analyses could be partly confounded by invariant T cells such as MAIT and iNKT, although diverse VJ usage argued against such confounding for most clonotypes. In monozygotic twins, out-of-frame TCR alpha sharing was systematically underestimated by recombination models, although the models agreed with sharing between unrelated individuals. A weaker excess of twin sharing was found in beta out-of-frame sequences because the signal-to-noise ratio was lowered by fewer shared sequences.

These data are also associated with another study on yellow fever vaccine responses in identical twins. Taken from the second paper: According to the authors, in identical twins the way T cells responded to vaccination appeared partly convergent and partly personalized. In identical twins, the study followed T cell clones that responded to the vaccine with precision.

Sequenced: PBMCs. The TCR comes from a woman aged 18-35 years in good health.

Read as DNA, the sequence is TGCAGCGTTGATGGTAGCGGGAGGGGTACCTACAATGAGCAGTTCTTC. It specifies CSVDGSGRGTYNEQFF. Recombination linked TRBV29-1 to TRBJ2-1, with TRBD2 matching 11 junction bases. Spanning cysteine to phenylalanine, the CDR3 consists of 16 amino acids. The CDR3 DNA has 48 bases and is translated from base 1. Per the germline V gene, SQVTM is the CDR1 and ANQGSEA is the CDR2. Unmatched junction bases come to 6, with V trimmed by 3 bases and J by 2 bases.